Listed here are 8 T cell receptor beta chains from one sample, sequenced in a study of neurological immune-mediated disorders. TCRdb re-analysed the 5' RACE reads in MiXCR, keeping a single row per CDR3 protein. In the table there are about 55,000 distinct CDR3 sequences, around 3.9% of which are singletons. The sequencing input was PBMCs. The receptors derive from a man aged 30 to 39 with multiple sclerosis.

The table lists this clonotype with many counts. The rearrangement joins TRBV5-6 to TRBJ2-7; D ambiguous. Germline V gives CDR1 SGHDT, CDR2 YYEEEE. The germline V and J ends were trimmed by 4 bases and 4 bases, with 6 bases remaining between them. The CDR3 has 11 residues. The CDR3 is CASSRNYEQYF. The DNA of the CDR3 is TGTGCCAGCAGCAGGAATTACGAGCAGTACTTC.

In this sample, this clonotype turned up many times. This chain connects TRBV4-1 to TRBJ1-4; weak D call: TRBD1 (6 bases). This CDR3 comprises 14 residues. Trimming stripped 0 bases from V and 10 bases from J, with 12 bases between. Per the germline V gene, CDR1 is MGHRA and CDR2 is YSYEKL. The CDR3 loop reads CASSQDGETGKLFF. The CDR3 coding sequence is TGCGCCAGCAGCCAAGATGGAGAGACAGGAAAACTGTTTTTT.

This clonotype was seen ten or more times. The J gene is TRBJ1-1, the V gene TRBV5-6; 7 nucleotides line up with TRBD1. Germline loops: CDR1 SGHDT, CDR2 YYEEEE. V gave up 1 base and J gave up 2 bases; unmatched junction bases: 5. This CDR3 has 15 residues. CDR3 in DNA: TGTGCCAGCAGCTTGTACGACAGGGAAAACACTGAAGCTTTCTTT. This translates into CASSLYDRENTEAFF.

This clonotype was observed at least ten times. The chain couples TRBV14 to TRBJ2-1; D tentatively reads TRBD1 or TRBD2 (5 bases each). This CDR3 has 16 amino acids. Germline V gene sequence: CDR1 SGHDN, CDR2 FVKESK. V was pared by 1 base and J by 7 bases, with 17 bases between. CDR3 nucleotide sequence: TGTGCCAGCAGCCAAGCAGGGAGTTTTACCCGGAATGAGCAGTTCTTC. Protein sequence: CASSQAGSFTRNEQFF.

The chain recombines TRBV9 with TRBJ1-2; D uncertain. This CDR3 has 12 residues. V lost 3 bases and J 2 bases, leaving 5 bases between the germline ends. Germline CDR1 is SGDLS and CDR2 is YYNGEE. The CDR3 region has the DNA TGTGCCAGCAGCGCAAGCAACTATGGCTACACCTTC. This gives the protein CASSASNYGYTF.

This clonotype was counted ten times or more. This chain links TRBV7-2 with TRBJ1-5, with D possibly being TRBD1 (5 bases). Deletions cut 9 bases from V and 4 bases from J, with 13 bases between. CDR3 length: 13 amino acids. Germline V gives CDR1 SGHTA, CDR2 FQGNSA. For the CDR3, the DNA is TGTGCCAGTGGTTATGGGGGGAATCAGCCCCAGCATTTT. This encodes CASGYGGNQPQHF. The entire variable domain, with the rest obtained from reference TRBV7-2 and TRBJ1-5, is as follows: GAGVSQSPSNKVTEKGKDVELRCDPISGHTALYWYRQSLGQGLEFLIYFQGNSAPDKSGLPSDRFSAERTGGSVSTLTIQRTQQEDSAVYLCASGYGGNQPQHFGDGTRLSIL.

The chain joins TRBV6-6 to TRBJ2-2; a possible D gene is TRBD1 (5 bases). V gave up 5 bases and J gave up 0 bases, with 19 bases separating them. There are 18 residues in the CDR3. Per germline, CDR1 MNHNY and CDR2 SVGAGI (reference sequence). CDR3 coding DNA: TGTGCCAGCAGTACCAAGCCTCGGACAACCGCGAACACCGGGGAGCTGTTTTTT. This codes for CASSTKPRTTANTGELFF.

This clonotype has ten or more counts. In DNA form, the CDR3 reads TGTGCCAGCAGTGTTCGGACAGGGGAGATCACCTACGAGCAGTACTTC. Amino acid sequence: CASSVRTGEITYEQYF. The chain carries TRBV2 and TRBJ2-7; 9 bases are a match to TRBD1. The germline V gene has CDR1 SNHLY and CDR2 FYNNEI. Trimming took 4 bases from V and 2 from J; bases not matched to a gene: 9. This CDR3 has 16 amino acids.